The 15 T cell receptor beta chains presented below share a single source sample, sequenced in a study of identical twins. TCRdb passed the 5' RACE reads through MiXCR, listing each CDR3 protein once. The repertoire holds 570,000 or so distinct CDR3 sequences, with nearly 10% as singletons. These data also featured in a second study, about yellow fever vaccine responses in identical twins.

Sequenced material: PBMCs. These receptors originate from a woman aged 18 to 35 in good health.

This clonotype appeared many times. The chain employs TRBV4-3 and TRBJ2-6; the D is unclear. Germline lookup yields CDR1 LGHNA and CDR2 YSLEER. This CDR3 spans 16 amino acids. Trimming shortened V by 0 bases and J by 0 bases, and 6 bases separated the two germline ends. DNA for the CDR3: TGCGCCAGCAGCCAAGATTTGCTCTCTGGGGCCAACGTCCTGACTTTC. Translation: CASSQDLLSGANVLTF.

The V call is TRBV29-1, the J call TRBJ2-6; the D gene could be TRBD1 or TRBD2 (6 bases each). Germline V gene data show CDR1 as SQVTM and CDR2 as ANQGSEA. Trimming left V 1 base short and J 4 bases short, with 8 bases between. The CDR3 length is 14 residues. The CDR3 sequence is CSVEGGAGANVLTF. For the CDR3, the DNA is TGCAGCGTTGAAGGGGGGGCAGGGGCCAACGTCCTGACTTTC.

Comments on this clonotype: A much larger clone lies one base from this, so it may be a read error. The chain joins TRBV11-2 to TRBJ2-3; 10 bases map to TRBD1. The length of the CDR3 is 16 residues. Germline V lookup: CDR1 SGHAT, CDR2 FQNNGV. Trimming removed 1 base from V and 5 bases from J; junction bases left unmatched: 6. CDR3 nucleotides: TGTGCCAGCAGCTTAGGACAGGGGGCGGTCATAGATACGCAGTATTTT. Its translation is CASSLGQGAVIDTQYF.

This sequence joins TRBV11-2 and TRBJ2-3, with D hard to call. V was pared by 4 bases and J by 0 bases, with 17 bases between. The CDR3 extends over 17 amino acids. Germline V gene sequence: CDR1 SGHAT, CDR2 FQNNGV. CDR3 DNA sequence: TGTGCCAGCAGCTCAACCTGGCTGGCGCTGAGCACAGATACGCAGTATTTT. Its protein is CASSSTWLALSTDTQYF.

This clonotype was counted a few times. This chain uses TRBV4-3 with TRBJ2-5, with D perhaps matching TRBD1 or TRBD2 (5 bases each). CDR1 is LGHNA and CDR2 is YSLEER in the germline V gene. This CDR3 comprises 16 residues. Trimming took 0 bases from V and 4 from J, leaving 15 bases between them. DNA for the CDR3: TGCGCCAGCAGCCAAGAATTTGGGGGATTCCTAGAGACCCAGTACTTC. Encoded protein: CASSQEFGGFLETQYF.

V is TRBV4-1 and J is TRBJ2-7; D call uncertain. With 5 bases removed from V and 4 bases from J, the gap between germline ends came to 9 bases. Germline values: CDR1 MGHRA, CDR2 YSYEKL. The CDR3 covers 12 residues. In DNA, the CDR3 is TGCGCCAGCAGCGGGATCGCGTACGAGCAGTACTTC. Residues: CASSGIAYEQYF.

This clonotype was detected only a few times. The chain has TRBV3-1 and TRBJ2-5; a weak D match, TRBD2 (6 bases). Germline CDR1 and CDR2: LGHDT and YNNKEL (reference sequence). This CDR3 is built from 15 residues. V lost 0 bases to trimming and J lost 5 bases, with 13 bases between them. The CDR3 DNA sequence: TGTGCCAGCAGCCAAGAAGGAGGGGCGAAGGAGACCCAGTACTTC. Translating it yields CASSQEGGAKETQYF.

This rearrangement joins TRBV28 to TRBJ2-5; a weak D match, TRBD2 (7 bases). The CDR3 runs to 14 residues. Germline CDR1 MDHEN, CDR2 SYDVKM. CDR3 sequence reads: CSLGGGSLGETQYF. The CDR3 DNA reads TGTTCCCTAGGCGGGGGCTCCCTTGGAGAGACCCAGTACTTC.

In its sample, this clonotype was seen many times. As DNA, the CDR3 is TGTGCCAGCAGCCTAATTCCGGGACAGGGGATCGGTGAGCAGTTCTTC. Residues: CASSLIPGQGIGEQFF. V gene TRBV7-9 combines with J gene TRBJ2-1, with TRBD1 matching over 10 bases. V dropped 5 bases and J dropped 9; count of bases not matched to a gene: 13. CDR1 and CDR2 (germline): SEHNR, FQNEAQ (reference sequence). This CDR3 region has 16 residues.

This clonotype was observed a few times. The genes are TRBV5-1 and TRBJ2-1, with D possibly called TRBD1 or TRBD2 (5 bases each). Germline values: CDR1 SGHRS, CDR2 YFSETQ. The CDR3 consists of 16 residues. The germline V and J ends were trimmed by 7 bases and 7 bases, with 24 bases remaining between them. The CDR3 is CASYADSGPRGNEQFF. In DNA, the CDR3 is TGCGCCAGCTACGCGGATTCGGGGCCCCGCGGAAATGAGCAGTTCTTC.

Points on this clonotype: The germline gene is not matched at one end of the junction; a read error may be the cause. The chain employs TRBV3-1 and TRBJ2-3; D assignment may be TRBD1 or TRBD2 (5 bases each). Germline-derived CDR1 and CDR2 are LGHDT and YNNKEL (reference sequence). CDR3 length: 15 amino acids. The CDR3 is CASCQETGRTDTQYF. In nucleotides, the CDR3 is TGTGCCAGCTGCCAGGAAACGGGACGCACAGATACGCAGTATTTT.

The chain employs TRBV28 and TRBJ2-5; 9 bases line up with TRBD2. The germline CDR1 and CDR2 sequences are MDHEN and SYDVKM. Trimming removed 4 bases from V and 2 bases from J; junction bases left unmatched: 5. The CDR3 is made up of 15 amino acids. CDR3 sequence: CASSSSGTAQETQYF. Written as DNA, the CDR3 is TGTGCCAGCAGTTCTAGCGGGACCGCTCAAGAGACCCAGTACTTC.

The J gene is TRBJ2-3, the V gene TRBV5-1; the D is unclear. The CDR3 is 14 amino acids. Germline lookup yields CDR1 SGHRS and CDR2 YFSETQ. Trimming pared 0 bases from V and 2 bases from J, leaving 7 bases between. The CDR3, as DNA: TGCGCCAGCAGCTTGGTGTCACCCACAGATACGCAGTATTTT. The encoded protein is CASSLVSPTDTQYF.

This clonotype was detected ten times or more. The J gene is TRBJ1-1, the V gene TRBV12-3 or TRBV12-4, with 9 bases that match TRBD1. The CDR3 contains 11 residues. V was clipped by 5 bases and J by 13 bases; unmatched bases: 5. The CDR3 region is CASSRTGVGFF. CDR3 in DNA: TGTGCCAGCAGTAGGACAGGGGTCGGTTTCTTT.

The chain joins TRBV28 to TRBJ2-2; 8 bases fit TRBD1. The germline V gene has CDR1 MDHEN and CDR2 SYDVKM. Trimming removed 5 bases from V and 7 bases from J; junction bases left unmatched: 9. CDR3 length equals 15 residues. Here the CDR3 reads CASSQRTGLNGELFF. Written as DNA, the CDR3 is TGTGCCAGCAGTCAACGGACAGGGTTGAACGGGGAGCTGTTTTTT.